This T cell receptor (beta chain) derives from a study of CD8+CD57+ T cells in acquired aplastic anemia. The use of genomic DNA as template underpinned the TCR beta VDJ and CDR3 profiling. TCRdb re-analysed the reads in MiXCR, keeping a single row per CDR3 protein. The sample holds over 250,000 distinct CDR3 sequences, approximately 57% seen once. CD8+CD57+ cell expansion had been shown by flow cytometry in patients chosen for sequencing. The CDR3 is 14 residues long. Trimming removed 5 bases from V and 0 bases from J, with 13 bases in between. Per germline, CDR1 SQVTM and CDR2 ANQGSEA. The sequence was collected from a human donor with aplastic anemia. This chain joins TRBV29-1 and TRBJ1-1; D remains ambiguous. The sequenced material came from sorted CD4+, CD8+, or CD8+CD57+ T cells (not recorded which) from PBMCs. The CDR3 loop reads CSVYGDWMNTEAFF. In DNA, the CDR3 is TGCAGCGTTTACGGTGACTGGATGAACACTGAAGCTTTCTTT.